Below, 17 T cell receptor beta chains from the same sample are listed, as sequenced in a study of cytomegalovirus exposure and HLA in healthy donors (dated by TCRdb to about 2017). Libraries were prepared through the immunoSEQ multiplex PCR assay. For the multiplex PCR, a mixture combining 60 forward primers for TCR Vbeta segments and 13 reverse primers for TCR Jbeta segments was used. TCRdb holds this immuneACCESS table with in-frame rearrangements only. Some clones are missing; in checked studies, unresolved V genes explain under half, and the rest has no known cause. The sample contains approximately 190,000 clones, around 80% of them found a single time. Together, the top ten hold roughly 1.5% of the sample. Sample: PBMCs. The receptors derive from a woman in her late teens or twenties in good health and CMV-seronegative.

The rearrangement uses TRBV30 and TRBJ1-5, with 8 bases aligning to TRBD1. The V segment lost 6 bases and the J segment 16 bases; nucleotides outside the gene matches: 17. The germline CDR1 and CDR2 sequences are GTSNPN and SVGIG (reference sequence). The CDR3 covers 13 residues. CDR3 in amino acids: CACWANGQGIFHF. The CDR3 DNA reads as TGTGCCTGCTGGGCAAACGGACAGGGCATCTTCCATTTT.

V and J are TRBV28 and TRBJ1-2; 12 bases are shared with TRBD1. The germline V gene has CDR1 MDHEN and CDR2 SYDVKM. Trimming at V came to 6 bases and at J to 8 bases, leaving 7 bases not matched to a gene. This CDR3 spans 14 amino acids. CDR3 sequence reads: CASSKGTGGGGYTF. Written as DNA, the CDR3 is TGTGCCAGCAGCAAGGGGACAGGGGGCGGAGGCTACACCTTC.

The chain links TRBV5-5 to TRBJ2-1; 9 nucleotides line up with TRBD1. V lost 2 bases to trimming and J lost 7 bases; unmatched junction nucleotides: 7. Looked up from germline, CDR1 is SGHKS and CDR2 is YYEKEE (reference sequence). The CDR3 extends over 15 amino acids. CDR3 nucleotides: TGTGCCAGCAGCTTTGGGACAGGGAATAATAATGAGCAGTTCTTC. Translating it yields CASSFGTGNNNEQFF.

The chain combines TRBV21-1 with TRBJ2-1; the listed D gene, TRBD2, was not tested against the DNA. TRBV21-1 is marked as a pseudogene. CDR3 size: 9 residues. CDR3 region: CASSGALFF. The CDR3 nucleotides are TGTGCCAGCAGCGGAGCCTTGTTCTTC.

The CDR3 reads CASSEGRVETQYF. The CDR3 DNA is TGTGCCAGCAGTGAGGGCAGGGTGGAGACCCAGTACTTC. The chain carries TRBV2 and TRBJ2-5, with D maybe TRBD1 (5 bases). V shed 3 bases and J shed 5 bases, with 10 bases lying between them. CDR1 is SNHLY, CDR2 FYNNEI, per germline. The CDR3 consists of 13 residues.

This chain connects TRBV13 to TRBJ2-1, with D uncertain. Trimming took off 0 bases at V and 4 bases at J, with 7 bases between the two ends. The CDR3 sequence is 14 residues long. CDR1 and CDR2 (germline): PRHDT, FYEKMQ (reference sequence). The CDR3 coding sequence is TGTGCCAGCAGCTTAGGCACGCAGTACAATGAGCAGTTCTTC. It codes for CASSLGTQYNEQFF.

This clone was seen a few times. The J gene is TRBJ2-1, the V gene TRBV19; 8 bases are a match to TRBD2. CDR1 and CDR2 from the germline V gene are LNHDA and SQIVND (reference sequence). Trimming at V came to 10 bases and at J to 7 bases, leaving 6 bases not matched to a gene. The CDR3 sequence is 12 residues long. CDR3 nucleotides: TGTGCCACCGTAGCGGGAAGGAATGAGCAGTTCTTC. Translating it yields CATVAGRNEQFF.

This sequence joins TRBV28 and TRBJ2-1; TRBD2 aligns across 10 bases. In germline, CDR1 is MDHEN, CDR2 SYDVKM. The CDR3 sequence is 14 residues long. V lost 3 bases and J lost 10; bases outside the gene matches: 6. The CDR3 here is CASSFRTSGREQFF. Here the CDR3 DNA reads TGTGCCAGCAGTTTCCGGACTAGCGGACGGGAGCAGTTCTTC.

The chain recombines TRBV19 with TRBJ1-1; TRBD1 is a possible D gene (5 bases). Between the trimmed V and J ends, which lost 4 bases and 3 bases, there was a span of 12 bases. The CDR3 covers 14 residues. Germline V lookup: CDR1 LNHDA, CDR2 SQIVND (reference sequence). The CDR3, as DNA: TGTGCCAGTAGTACGGGGGAAGTGTACACTGAAGCTTTCTTT. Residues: CASSTGEVYTEAFF.

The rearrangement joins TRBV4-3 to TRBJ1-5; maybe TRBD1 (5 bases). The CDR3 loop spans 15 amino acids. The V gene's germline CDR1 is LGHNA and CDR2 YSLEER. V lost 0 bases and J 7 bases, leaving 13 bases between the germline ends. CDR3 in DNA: TGCGCCAGCAGCCAAGAGGTGGGACTGGGACAGCCCCAGCATTTT. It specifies CASSQEVGLGQPQHF.

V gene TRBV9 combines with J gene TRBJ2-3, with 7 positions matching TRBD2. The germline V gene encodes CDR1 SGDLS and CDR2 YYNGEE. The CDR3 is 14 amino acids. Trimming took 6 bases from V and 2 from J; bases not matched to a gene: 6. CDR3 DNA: TGTGCCAGCACGGACCAGCGGGACACAGATACGCAGTATTTT. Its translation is CASTDQRDTDTQYF.

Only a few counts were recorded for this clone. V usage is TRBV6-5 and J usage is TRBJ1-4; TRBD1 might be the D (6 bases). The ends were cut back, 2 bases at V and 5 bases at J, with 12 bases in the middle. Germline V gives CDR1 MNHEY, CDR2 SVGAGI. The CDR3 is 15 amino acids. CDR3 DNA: TGTGCCAGCAGTTACCGAGGGGGGGGGAATGAAAAACTGTTTTTT. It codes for CASSYRGGGNEKLFF.

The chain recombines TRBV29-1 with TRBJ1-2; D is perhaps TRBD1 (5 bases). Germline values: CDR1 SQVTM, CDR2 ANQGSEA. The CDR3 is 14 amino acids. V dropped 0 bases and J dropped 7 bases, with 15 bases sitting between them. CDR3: CSVEEGPGFGGYTF. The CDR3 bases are TGCAGCGTTGAAGAAGGGCCAGGGTTCGGTGGCTACACCTTC.

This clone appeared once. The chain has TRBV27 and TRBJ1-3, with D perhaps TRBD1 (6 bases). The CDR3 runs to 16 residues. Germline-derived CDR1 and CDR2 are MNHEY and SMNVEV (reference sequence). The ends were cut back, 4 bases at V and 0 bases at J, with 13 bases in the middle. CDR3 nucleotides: TGTGCCAGCAGTTCTCACACAGGGACCTCTGGAAACACCATATATTTT. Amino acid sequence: CASSSHTGTSGNTIYF.

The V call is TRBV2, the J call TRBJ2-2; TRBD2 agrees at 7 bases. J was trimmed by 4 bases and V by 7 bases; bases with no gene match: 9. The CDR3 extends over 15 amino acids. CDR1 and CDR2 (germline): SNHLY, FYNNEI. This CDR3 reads CASKGGRYGTGELFF. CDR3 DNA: TGTGCCAGCAAAGGCGGGAGATATGGCACCGGGGAGCTGTTTTTT.

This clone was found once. CDR3 DNA: TGTGCCAGCAGCTCCTCACCCGGGACTAGCGGAAGCACAGATACGCAGTATTTT. Translation: CASSSSPGTSGSTDTQYF. The V call is TRBV11-2, the J call TRBJ2-3; TRBD2 aligns across 11 bases. The V gene end was trimmed by 4 bases and the J gene end by 0 bases; junction bases not matched to a gene: 9. The CDR3 spans 18 residues. The germline gives CDR1 SGHAT, CDR2 FQNNGV.

The CDR3 region is CASSLNGAASNQPQHF. The CDR3 nucleotides read TGTGCCAGCAGCTTGAACGGAGCAGCTAGCAATCAGCCCCAGCATTTT. V gene TRBV5-8 combines with J gene TRBJ1-5; D remains unclear. The length of the CDR3 is 16 residues. Trimming shortened V by 1 base and J by 0 bases, and 11 bases separated the two germline ends. Germline lookup yields CDR1 SGHTS and CDR2 YDEGEE.